The 29 T cell receptor beta chains listed next were all sequenced from one sample in a study of vaccination effects on CD4 cells after COVID-19. Around day 10 of culture, CD4+ T cells were separated out. Their target antigens are unknown. Using immunoSEQ multiplex PCR, the repertoire was profiled, and TCRdb retains in-frame clones only, with some absent. The sample has more than 45,000 clones, 65% to 80% seen once. The sample in question was CD4+ T cells from PBMCs cultured without peptide, obtained before COVID-19 vaccination. The receptors come from a human donor who received a COVID-19 vaccine.

The rearrangement uses TRBV3-1 (or the pseudogene TRBV3-2) and TRBJ2-2; 11 bases are a match to TRBD2. CDR1 LGHDT and CDR2 YNNKEL come from the germline V gene (reference sequence). CDR3 length: 16 amino acids. The junction had 4 bases not matched to a gene; V was cut back by 1 base and J by 6 bases. The DNA for the CDR3 is TGTGCCAGCAGCCAAGGTCTAGCGGGGGGTCCCGGGGAGCTGTTTTTT. Residues: CASSQGLAGGPGELFF.

V gene TRBV5-1 combines with J gene TRBJ2-1, with 12 bases matching TRBD2. The J segment lost 2 bases and the V segment lost 3 bases, leaving 6 bases of the junction unmatched. CDR1 and CDR2 (germline): SGHRS, YFSETQ. The CDR3 has 17 residues. The CDR3 nucleotides are TGCGCCAGCAGCTATGCGACTAGCGGGGGTCCCTACAATGAGCAGTTCTTC. It yields the protein CASSYATSGGPYNEQFF.

The chain is built from TRBV11-2 and TRBJ1-1, with D unresolved. Germline V gene data show CDR1 as SGHAT and CDR2 as FQNNGV. This CDR3 is 15 amino acids long. Trimming removed 5 bases at V and 2 bases at J, with 15 bases between. The CDR3 spells CASSPPGPVNTEAFF. Here the CDR3 DNA reads TGTGCCAGCAGCCCCCCCGGTCCCGTAAACACTGAAGCTTTCTTT.

V and J are TRBV30 and TRBJ1-3; maybe TRBD1 (5 bases). Germline V gene lookup returns CDR1 GTSNPN and CDR2 SVGIG (reference sequence). This CDR3 contains 16 residues. The germline V and J ends were trimmed by 1 base and 7 bases, with 20 bases remaining between them. The CDR3 nucleotides read TGTGCCTGGAGTGGGGGACGGCTAACATTTGGGAACACCATATATTTT. Translating it yields CAWSGGRLTFGNTIYF.

The chain recombines TRBV11-1 with TRBJ1-3; D gene unclear. Deletions cut 3 bases from V and 3 bases from J, with 6 bases between. CDR1 and CDR2 (germline): SGHAT, FQDESV (reference sequence). This CDR3 has 13 residues. CDR3 region: CASSFSRGNTIYF. CDR3 bases: TGTGCCAGCAGCTTCTCCCGTGGAAACACCATATATTTT.

The chain combines TRBV7-9 with TRBJ2-3; TRBD1 is a possible D gene (6 bases). The CDR3 extends over 20 amino acids. Per germline, CDR1 SEHNR and CDR2 FQNEAQ (reference sequence). The germline V and J ends were trimmed by 5 bases and 0 bases, with 27 bases remaining between them. The CDR3 region is CASSTEHRDKGAFSTDTQYF. CDR3 coding DNA: TGTGCCAGCAGCACAGAACACCGGGACAAGGGAGCCTTTAGCACAGATACGCAGTATTTT.

This chain links TRBV5-1 with TRBJ2-3; 11 nucleotides line up with TRBD2. This CDR3 has 15 amino acids. The germline V gene encodes CDR1 SGHRS and CDR2 YFSETQ. With 4 bases clipped from V and 4 bases from J, the junction kept 5 bases outside the gene matches. CDR3 sequence reads: CASSDSGGASDTQYF. Here the CDR3 DNA reads TGCGCCAGCAGCGATAGCGGGGGGGCGTCAGATACGCAGTATTTT.

The rearrangement joins TRBV7-3 to TRBJ2-2; TRBD1 is a possible D gene (6 bases). V lost 5 bases to trimming and J lost 1 base, with 14 bases between them. CDR1 is SGHTA, CDR2 FQGTGA, per germline. The CDR3 is 16 amino acids. The CDR3 DNA is TGTGCCAGCAGCGGATCCGGGACAATGAACACCGGGGAGCTGTTTTTT. It yields the protein CASSGSGTMNTGELFF.

This clone was recorded only once. This sequence joins TRBV3-1 (or the pseudogene TRBV3-2) and TRBJ1-2; no clear D. This CDR3 spans 12 amino acids. V was trimmed by 3 bases and J by 8 bases, leaving 10 bases between them. CDR1 is LGHDT and CDR2 is YNNKEL in the germline V gene (reference sequence). The CDR3 DNA is TGTGCCAGCAGCCATTCTGTCAGGGGCTACACCTTC. Translated, it gives CASSHSVRGYTF.

This chain connects TRBV6-6 to TRBJ2-2; 7 nucleotides match TRBD2. Germline CDR1 reads MNHNY; CDR2 reads SVGAGI (reference sequence). V lost 5 bases to trimming and J lost 1 base; unmatched junction nucleotides: 7. The length of the CDR3 is 16 residues. The CDR3 coding sequence is TGTGCCAGCAGTCGGCCCCGGGGGGAGAACACCGGGGAGCTGTTTTTT. Its protein is CASSRPRGENTGELFF.

The CDR3 here is CASSLLRNTEAFF. CDR3 DNA: TGTGCCAGCAGTTTACTAAGGAACACTGAAGCTTTCTTT. This sequence joins TRBV12-3 or TRBV12-4 and TRBJ1-1; no clear D. V dropped 2 bases and J dropped 1 base, with 5 bases sitting between them. The CDR3 length is 13 residues.

V and J are TRBV5-5 and TRBJ2-7; D unresolved. From germline, CDR1 is SGHKS and CDR2 YYEKEE (reference sequence). CDR3 length equals 13 residues. V shed 4 bases and J shed 7 bases, with 15 bases lying between them. CDR3 sequence reads: CASSAGPLTEQYV. CDR3 coding DNA: TGTGCCAGCAGCGCAGGCCCCCTCACAGAGCAGTACGTC.

J is TRBJ2-2 and V is TRBV12-3 or TRBV12-4, with a possible D match to TRBD1 (6 bases). The V end lost 3 bases, the J end lost 4 bases, and 6 bases lay between the germline ends. The CDR3 totals 13 residues. The CDR3 loop reads CASSLDSTGELFF. The CDR3 DNA reads as TGTGCCAGCAGTTTGGACAGCACCGGGGAGCTGTTTTTT.

This chain links TRBV10-1 with TRBJ2-6; no definite D call. Trimming took off 1 base at V and 4 bases at J, with 11 bases between the two ends. In germline, CDR1 is WNHNN, CDR2 SYGVQD (reference sequence). This CDR3 comprises 16 residues. The CDR3 DNA reads as TGCGCCAGCAGTGAGTTAAAAGGGTCCGGGGCCAACGTCCTGACTTTC. This codes for CASSELKGSGANVLTF.

This clone has a handful of counts. This chain uses TRBV7-9 with TRBJ1-6; D not certain. Germline loops: CDR1 SEHNR, CDR2 FQNEAQ (reference sequence). CDR3 length: 15 residues. V lost 5 bases to trimming and J lost 5 bases, with 13 bases between them. The CDR3 reads CASSPSGRDNSPLHF. The CDR3 region has the DNA TGTGCCAGCAGCCCCTCGGGCCGTGATAATTCACCCCTCCACTTT.

The chain uses TRBV30 and TRBJ2-1, with 7 nucleotides matching TRBD2. Germline-derived CDR1 and CDR2 are GTSNPN and SVGIG (reference sequence). With V trimmed by 2 bases and J by 1 base, 11 bases remained unmatched. The CDR3 loop spans 17 amino acids. CDR3 residues: CAWSSRLTSVSYNEQFF. CDR3 coding DNA: TGTGCCTGGAGTTCCCGTCTCACTAGCGTTTCCTACAATGAGCAGTTCTTC.

The sample holds a few counts of this clone. The chain carries TRBV4-2 and TRBJ1-3, with a tentative D call TRBD1 (5 bases). V lost 3 bases to trimming and J lost 1 base, with 10 bases between them. This CDR3 spans 15 amino acids. The V gene's germline CDR1 is LGHNA and CDR2 YNFKEQ. The CDR3 protein is CASSQGGGSGNTIYF. CDR3 coding DNA: TGTGCCAGCAGCCAGGGTGGGGGGTCTGGAAACACCATATATTTT.

The genes are TRBV4-3 and TRBJ1-1; no clear D gene. V was trimmed by 4 bases and J by 0 bases, leaving 6 bases between them. The CDR3 covers 13 residues. In germline, CDR1 is LGHNA, CDR2 YSLEER. CDR3 in amino acids: CASSPQLNTEAFF. The CDR3 DNA sequence: TGCGCCAGCAGCCCACAGTTGAACACTGAAGCTTTCTTT.

The J gene is TRBJ2-2, the V gene TRBV5-1; D is possibly TRBD1 (6 bases). Germline CDR1 is SGHRS and CDR2 is YFSETQ. V dropped 0 bases and J dropped 6 bases, with 21 bases sitting between them. The CDR3 is made up of 18 amino acids. CDR3 nucleotide sequence: TGCGCCAGCAGCTTGGGAGTTGTAGGGACAACGGGGCCCGGGGAGCTGTTTTTT. As protein: CASSLGVVGTTGPGELFF.

V is TRBV10-2 and J is TRBJ2-2; the match to TRBD2 covers 16 bases. CDR1 and CDR2 (germline): WSHSY, SAAADI. V trimming: 6 bases; J trimming: 4 bases; junction bases outside the gene matches: 5. CDR3 length: 17 amino acids. For the CDR3, the DNA is TGCGCCAGCAGGGGACTAGCGGGGGGGCCGGGCACCGGGGAGCTGTTTTTT. Amino acid sequence: CASRGLAGGPGTGELFF.

V usage is TRBV4-1 and J usage is TRBJ1-5; D is unclear. Germline V gives CDR1 MGHRA, CDR2 YSYEKL. The length of the CDR3 is 15 residues. Trimming left V 1 base short and J 3 bases short, with 10 bases between. DNA of the CDR3: TGCGCCAGCAGCCAAGTACTGCTCCTCAATCAGCCCCAGCATTTT. It codes for CASSQVLLLNQPQHF.

The rearrangement uses TRBV4-3 and TRBJ2-7; the match to TRBD1 covers 11 bases. The V segment lost 3 bases and the J segment 3 bases; nucleotides outside the gene matches: 10. There are 17 residues in the CDR3. Per germline, CDR1 LGHNA and CDR2 YSLEER. The CDR3 here is CASSQYIRGTGGYEQYV. The CDR3 DNA reads TGCGCCAGCAGCCAGTACATAAGGGGGACAGGGGGCTACGAGCAGTACGTC.

The CDR3 reads CASSNQGEAFF. CDR3 bases: TGTGCCAGCAGTAACCAGGGGGAAGCTTTCTTT. The chain recombines TRBV6-5 with TRBJ1-1, with a possible D match to TRBD1 (6 bases). The CDR3 totals 11 residues. Per germline, CDR1 MNHEY and CDR2 SVGAGI. V was cut by 5 bases and J by 8 bases, with 9 bases left in between.

The chain has TRBV5-4 and TRBJ2-5; D remains ambiguous. Germline-derived CDR1 and CDR2 are SGHNT and YYREEE (reference sequence). V gave up 4 bases and J gave up 2 bases, with 18 bases separating them. The CDR3 loop spans 16 amino acids. CDR3 nucleotides: TGTGCCAGCAGCCCGAGTTCGGGCGCACTGCAAGAGACCCAGTACTTC. Its protein is CASSPSSGALQETQYF. Supplemented by reference TRBV5-4 and TRBJ2-5, the full variable domain reads ETGVTQSPTHLIKTRGQQVTLRCSSQSGHNTVSWYQQALGQGPQFIFQYYREEENGRGNFPPRFSGLQFPNYSSELNVNALELDDSALYLCASSPSSGALQETQYFGPGTRLLVL.

The chain joins TRBV11-2 to TRBJ2-2, with D uncertain. The CDR3 is 13 residues long. Trimming took off 2 bases at V and 4 bases at J, with 5 bases between the two ends. Looked up from germline, CDR1 is SGHAT and CDR2 is FQNNGV. The DNA for the CDR3 is TGTGCCAGCAGCTTATTGGTCACCGGGGAGCTGTTTTTT. This codes for CASSLLVTGELFF.

This chain joins TRBV10-2 and TRBJ2-1; D not certain. Trimming shortened V by 4 bases and J by 7 bases, and 5 bases separated the two germline ends. CDR3 size: 11 residues. Germline loops: CDR1 WSHSY, CDR2 SAAADI. The CDR3 loop is CASSVKNEQFF. CDR3 nucleotide sequence: TGCGCCAGCAGTGTAAAGAATGAGCAGTTCTTC.

This rearrangement joins TRBV11-2 to TRBJ1-1; possibly TRBD1 for D (5 bases). V was pared by 5 bases and J by 6 bases, with 16 bases between. The germline gives CDR1 SGHAT, CDR2 FQNNGV. The CDR3 spans 14 residues. DNA of the CDR3: TGTGCCAGCAGCCCAGGACTCCGGGGGGCTGAAGCTTTCTTT. Translating gives CASSPGLRGAEAFF.

The chain carries TRBV7-3 and TRBJ2-1; 16 bases match TRBD2. Looked up from germline, CDR1 is SGHTA and CDR2 is FQGTGA. V lost 5 bases, J lost 6 bases, and 7 bases stayed unmatched. This CDR3 is built from 17 residues. This CDR3 reads CASSRQGLAGGFNEQFF. As DNA, the CDR3 is TGTGCCAGCAGCAGACAGGGACTAGCGGGGGGGTTCAATGAGCAGTTCTTC.

The chain is built from TRBV9 and TRBJ2-7, with no clear D. V was cut by 3 bases and J by 3 bases, with 16 bases left in between. This CDR3 has 15 amino acids. From germline, CDR1 is SGDLS and CDR2 YYNGEE. CDR3: CASSAGSESVYEQYV. The CDR3 coding sequence is TGTGCCAGCAGCGCCGGGTCGGAAAGTGTCTACGAGCAGTACGTC.